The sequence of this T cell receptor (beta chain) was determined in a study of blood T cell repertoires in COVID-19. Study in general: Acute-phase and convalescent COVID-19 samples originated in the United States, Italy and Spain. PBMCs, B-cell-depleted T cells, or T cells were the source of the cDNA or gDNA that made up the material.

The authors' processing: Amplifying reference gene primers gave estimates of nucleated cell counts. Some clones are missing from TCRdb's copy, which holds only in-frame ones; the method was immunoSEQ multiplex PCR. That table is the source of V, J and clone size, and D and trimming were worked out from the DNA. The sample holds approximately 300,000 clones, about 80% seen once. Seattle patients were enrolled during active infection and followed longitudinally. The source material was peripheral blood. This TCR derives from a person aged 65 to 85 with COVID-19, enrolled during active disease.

The CDR3 loop is CASSPPYTGGGEKLFF. CDR3 nucleotide sequence: TGTGCCAGCTCACCGCCTTACACAGGGGGAGGGGAAAAACTGTTTTTT. This chain uses TRBV18 with TRBJ1-4; 8 bases fit TRBD1. The CDR3 totals 16 residues. V dropped 3 bases and J dropped 8; count of bases not matched to a gene: 11. The V gene's germline CDR1 is KGHSH and CDR2 LQKENI.